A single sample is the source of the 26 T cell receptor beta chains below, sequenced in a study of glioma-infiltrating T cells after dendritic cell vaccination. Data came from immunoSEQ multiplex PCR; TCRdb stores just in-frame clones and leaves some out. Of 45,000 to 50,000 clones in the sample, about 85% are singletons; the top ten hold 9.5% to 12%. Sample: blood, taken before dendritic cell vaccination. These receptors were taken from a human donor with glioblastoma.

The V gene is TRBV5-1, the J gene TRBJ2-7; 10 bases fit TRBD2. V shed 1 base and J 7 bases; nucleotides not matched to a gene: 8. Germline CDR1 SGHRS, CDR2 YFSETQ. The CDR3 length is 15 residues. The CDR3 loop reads CASSLLAGATGEQYF. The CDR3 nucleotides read TGCGCCAGCAGCTTGCTAGCGGGGGCCACTGGGGAGCAGTACTTC.

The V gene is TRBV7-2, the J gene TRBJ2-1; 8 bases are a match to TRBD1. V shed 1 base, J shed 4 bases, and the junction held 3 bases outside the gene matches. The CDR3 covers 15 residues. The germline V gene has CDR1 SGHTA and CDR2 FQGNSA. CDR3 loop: CASSLGTGMYNEQFF. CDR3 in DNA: TGTGCCAGCAGCTTAGGGACAGGGATGTACAATGAGCAGTTCTTC.

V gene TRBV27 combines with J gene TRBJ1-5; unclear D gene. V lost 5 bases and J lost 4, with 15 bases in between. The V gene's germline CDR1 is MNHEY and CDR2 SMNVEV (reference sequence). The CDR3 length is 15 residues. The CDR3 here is CASSPANPVNQPQHF. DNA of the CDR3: TGTGCCAGCAGTCCTGCTAATCCCGTTAATCAGCCCCAGCATTTT.

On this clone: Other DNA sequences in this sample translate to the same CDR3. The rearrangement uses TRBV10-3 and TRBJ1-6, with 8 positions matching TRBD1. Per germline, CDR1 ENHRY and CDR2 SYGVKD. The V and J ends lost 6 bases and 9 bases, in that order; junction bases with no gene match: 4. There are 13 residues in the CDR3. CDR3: CAIRDREGSPLHF. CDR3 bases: TGTGCCATCAGGGACAGGGAGGGTTCACCCCTCCACTTT.

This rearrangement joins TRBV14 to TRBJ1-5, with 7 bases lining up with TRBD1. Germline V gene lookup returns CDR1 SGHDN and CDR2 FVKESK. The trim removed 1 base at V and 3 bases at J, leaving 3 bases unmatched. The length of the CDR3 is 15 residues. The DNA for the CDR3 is TGTGCCAGCAGCCAAGGGGACAGCCCCAATCAGCCCCAGCATTTT. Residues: CASSQGDSPNQPQHF.

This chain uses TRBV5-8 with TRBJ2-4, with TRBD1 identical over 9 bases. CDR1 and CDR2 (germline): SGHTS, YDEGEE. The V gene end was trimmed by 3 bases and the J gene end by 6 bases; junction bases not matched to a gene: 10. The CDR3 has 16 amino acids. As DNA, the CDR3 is TGTGCCAGCAGCTATCGGGACAGGGCGGTGGGAAACATTCAGTACTTC. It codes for CASSYRDRAVGNIQYF. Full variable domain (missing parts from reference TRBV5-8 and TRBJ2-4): EAGVTQSPTHLIKTRGQQATLRCSPISGHTSVYWYQQALGLGLQFLLWYDEGEERNRGNFPPRFSGRQFPNYSSELNVNALELEDSALYLCASSYRDRAVGNIQYFGAGTRLSVL.

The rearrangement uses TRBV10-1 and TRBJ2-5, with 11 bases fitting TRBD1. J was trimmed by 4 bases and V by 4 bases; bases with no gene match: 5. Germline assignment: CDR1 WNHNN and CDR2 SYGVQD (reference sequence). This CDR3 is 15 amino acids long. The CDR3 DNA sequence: TGCGCCAGCAGTGTAGGACAGGGGGCAGGAGAGACCCAGTACTTC. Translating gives CASSVGQGAGETQYF.

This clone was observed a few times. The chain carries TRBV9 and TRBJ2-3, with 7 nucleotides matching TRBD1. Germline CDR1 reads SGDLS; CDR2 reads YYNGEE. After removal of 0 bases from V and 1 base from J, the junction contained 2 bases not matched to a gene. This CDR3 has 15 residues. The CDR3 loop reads CASSVGQGGTDTQYF. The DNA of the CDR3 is TGTGCCAGCAGCGTAGGGCAGGGGGGCACAGATACGCAGTATTTT.

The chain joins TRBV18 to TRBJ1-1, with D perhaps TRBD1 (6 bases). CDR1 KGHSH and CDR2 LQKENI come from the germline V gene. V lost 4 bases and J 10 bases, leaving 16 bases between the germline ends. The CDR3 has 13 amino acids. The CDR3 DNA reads TGTGCCAGCTCACTCCGGGACATTGACCCAGCTTTCTTT. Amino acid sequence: CASSLRDIDPAFF. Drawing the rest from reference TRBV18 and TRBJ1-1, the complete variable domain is NAGVMQNPRHLVRRRGQEARLRCSPMKGHSHVYWYRQLPEEGLKFMVYLQKENIIDESGMPKERFSAEFPKEGPSILRIQQVVRGDSAAYFCASSLRDIDPAFFGQGTRLTVV.

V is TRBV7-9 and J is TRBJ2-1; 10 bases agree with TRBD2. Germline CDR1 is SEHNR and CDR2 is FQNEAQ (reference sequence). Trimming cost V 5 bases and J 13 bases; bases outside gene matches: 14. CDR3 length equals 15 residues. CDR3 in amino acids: CASSLGLAGVVVQFF. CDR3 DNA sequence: TGTGCCAGCAGCCTGGGGCTAGCGGGGGTTGTGGTTCAGTTCTTC. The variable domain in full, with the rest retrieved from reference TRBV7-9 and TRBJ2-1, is DTGVSQNPRHKITKRGQNVTFRCDPISEHNRLYWYRQTLGQGPEFLTYFQNEAQLEKSRLLSDRFSAERPKGSFSTLEIQRTEQGDSAMYLCASSLGLAGVVVQFFGPGTRLTVL.

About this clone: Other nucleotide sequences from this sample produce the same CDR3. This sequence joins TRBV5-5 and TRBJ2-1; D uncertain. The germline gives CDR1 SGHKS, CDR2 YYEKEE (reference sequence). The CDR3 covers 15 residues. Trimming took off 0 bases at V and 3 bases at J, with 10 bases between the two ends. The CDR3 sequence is CASSLDRVSYNEQFF. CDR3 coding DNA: TGTGCCAGCAGCTTGGACCGGGTAAGCTACAATGAGCAGTTCTTC.

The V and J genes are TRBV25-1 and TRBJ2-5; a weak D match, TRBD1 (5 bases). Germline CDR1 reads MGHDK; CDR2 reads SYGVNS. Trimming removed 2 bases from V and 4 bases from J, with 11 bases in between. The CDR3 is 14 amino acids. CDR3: CASSEVQGRETQYF. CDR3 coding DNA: TGTGCCAGCAGTGAAGTGCAGGGTAGAGAGACCCAGTACTTC.

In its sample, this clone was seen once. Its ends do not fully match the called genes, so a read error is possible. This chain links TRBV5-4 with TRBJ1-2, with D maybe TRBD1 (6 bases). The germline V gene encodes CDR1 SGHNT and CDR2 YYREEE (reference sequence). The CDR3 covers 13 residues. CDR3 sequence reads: CASSSSQGPGASF. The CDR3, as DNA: TGTGCCAGCAGCTCCAGTCAGGGGCCAGGGGCCTCCTTC.

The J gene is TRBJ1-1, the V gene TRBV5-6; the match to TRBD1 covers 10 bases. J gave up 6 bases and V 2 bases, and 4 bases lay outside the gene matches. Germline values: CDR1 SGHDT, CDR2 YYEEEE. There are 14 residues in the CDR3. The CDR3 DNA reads TGTGCCAGCAGCTTCAGACAGGGGGCTTCTGAAGCTTTCTTT. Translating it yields CASSFRQGASEAFF.

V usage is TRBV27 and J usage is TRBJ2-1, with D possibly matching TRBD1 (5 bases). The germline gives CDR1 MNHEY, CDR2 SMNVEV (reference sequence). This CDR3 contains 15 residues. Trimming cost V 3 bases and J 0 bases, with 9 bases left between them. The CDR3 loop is CASSLGRTSYNEQFF. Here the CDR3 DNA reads TGTGCCAGCAGTTTGGGGCGGACCTCCTACAATGAGCAGTTCTTC.

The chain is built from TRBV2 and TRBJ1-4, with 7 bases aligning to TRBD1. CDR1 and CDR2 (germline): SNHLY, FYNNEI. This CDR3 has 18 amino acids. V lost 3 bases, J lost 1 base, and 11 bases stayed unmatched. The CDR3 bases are TGTGCCAGCAGTGAGCCGCGGGACAGAAGATTAACTAATGAAAAACTGTTTTTT. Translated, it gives CASSEPRDRRLTNEKLFF.

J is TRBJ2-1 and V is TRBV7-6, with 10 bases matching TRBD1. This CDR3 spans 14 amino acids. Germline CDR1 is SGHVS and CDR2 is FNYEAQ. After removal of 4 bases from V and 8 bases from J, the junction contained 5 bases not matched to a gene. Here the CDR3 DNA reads TGTGCCAGCAGCTCAAAGACAGGGGGCGATGAGCAGTTCTTC. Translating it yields CASSSKTGGDEQFF.

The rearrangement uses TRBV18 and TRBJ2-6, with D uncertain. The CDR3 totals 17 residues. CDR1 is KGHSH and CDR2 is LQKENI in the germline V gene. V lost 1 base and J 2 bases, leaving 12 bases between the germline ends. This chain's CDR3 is CASSPRLDLAGANVLTF. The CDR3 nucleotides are TGTGCCAGCTCACCACGTCTAGACCTTGCTGGGGCCAACGTCCTGACTTTC.

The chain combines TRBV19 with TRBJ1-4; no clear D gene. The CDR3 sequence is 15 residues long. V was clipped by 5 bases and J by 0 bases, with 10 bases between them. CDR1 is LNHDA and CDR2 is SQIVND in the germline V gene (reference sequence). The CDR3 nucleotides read TGTGCCAGTAGTCCCGGGAAGGCAACTAATGAAAAACTGTTTTTT. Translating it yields CASSPGKATNEKLFF.

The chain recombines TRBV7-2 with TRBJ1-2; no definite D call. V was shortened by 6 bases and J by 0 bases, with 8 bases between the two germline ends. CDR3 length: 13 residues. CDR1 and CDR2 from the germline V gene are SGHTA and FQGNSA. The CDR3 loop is CASSAGSNYGYTF. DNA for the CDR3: TGTGCCAGCAGTGCCGGTTCTAACTATGGCTACACCTTC. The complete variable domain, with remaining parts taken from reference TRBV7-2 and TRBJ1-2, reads GAGVSQSPSNKVTEKGKDVELRCDPISGHTALYWYRQSLGQGLEFLIYFQGNSAPDKSGLPSDRFSAERTGGSVSTLTIQRTQQEDSAVYLCASSAGSNYGYTFGSGTRLTVV.

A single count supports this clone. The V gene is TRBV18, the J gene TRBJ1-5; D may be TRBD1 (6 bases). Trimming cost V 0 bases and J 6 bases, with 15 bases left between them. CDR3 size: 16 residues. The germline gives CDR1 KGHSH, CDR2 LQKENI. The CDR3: CASSPPGVGAPQPQHF. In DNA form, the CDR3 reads TGTGCCAGCTCACCACCGGGGGTGGGGGCGCCTCAGCCCCAGCATTTT.

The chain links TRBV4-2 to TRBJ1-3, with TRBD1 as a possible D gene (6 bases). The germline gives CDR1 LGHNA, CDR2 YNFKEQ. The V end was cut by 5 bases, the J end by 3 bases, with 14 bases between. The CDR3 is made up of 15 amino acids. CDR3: CASSTWTDSGNTIYF. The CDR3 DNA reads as TGTGCCAGCAGCACCTGGACAGATAGTGGAAACACCATATATTTT.

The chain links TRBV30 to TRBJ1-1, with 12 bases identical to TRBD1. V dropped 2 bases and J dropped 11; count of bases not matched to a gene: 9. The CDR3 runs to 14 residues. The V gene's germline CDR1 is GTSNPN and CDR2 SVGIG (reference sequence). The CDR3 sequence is CAWSPGTGGLAAFF. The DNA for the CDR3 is TGTGCCTGGAGTCCCGGGACAGGGGGCCTAGCTGCTTTCTTT.

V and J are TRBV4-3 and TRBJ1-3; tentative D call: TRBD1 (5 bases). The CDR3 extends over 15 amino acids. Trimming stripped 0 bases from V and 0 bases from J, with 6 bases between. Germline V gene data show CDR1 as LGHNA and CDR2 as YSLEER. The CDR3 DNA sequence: TGCGCCAGCAGCCAAGAAGGGGACTCTGGAAACACCATATATTTT. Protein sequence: CASSQEGDSGNTIYF.

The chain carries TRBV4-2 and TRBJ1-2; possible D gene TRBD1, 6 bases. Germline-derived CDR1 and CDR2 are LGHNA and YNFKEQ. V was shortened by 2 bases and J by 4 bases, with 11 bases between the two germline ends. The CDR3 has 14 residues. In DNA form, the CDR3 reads TGTGCCAGCAGCCAAAGCGGACAGAGCTATGGCTACACCTTC. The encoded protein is CASSQSGQSYGYTF.

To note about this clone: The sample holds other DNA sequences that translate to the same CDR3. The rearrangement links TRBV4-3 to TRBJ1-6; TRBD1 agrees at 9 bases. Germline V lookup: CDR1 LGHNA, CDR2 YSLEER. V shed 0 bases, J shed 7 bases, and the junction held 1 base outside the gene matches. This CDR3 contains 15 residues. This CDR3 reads CASSQDGTGNSPLHF. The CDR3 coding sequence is TGCGCCAGCAGCCAAGACGGGACAGGGAATTCACCCCTCCACTTT.